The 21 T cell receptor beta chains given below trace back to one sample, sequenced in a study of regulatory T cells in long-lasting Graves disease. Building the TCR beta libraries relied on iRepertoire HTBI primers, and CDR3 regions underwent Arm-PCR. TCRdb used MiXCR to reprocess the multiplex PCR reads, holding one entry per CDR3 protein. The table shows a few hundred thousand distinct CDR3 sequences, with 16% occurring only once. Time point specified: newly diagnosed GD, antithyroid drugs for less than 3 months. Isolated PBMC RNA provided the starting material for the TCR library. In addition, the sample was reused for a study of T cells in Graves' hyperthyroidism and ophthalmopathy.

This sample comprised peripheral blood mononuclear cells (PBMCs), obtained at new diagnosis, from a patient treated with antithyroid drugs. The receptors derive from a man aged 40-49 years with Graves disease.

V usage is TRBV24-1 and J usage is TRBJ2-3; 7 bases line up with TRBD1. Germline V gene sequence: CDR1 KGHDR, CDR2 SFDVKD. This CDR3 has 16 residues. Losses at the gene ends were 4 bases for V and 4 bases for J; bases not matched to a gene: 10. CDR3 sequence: CATSDPTGFGADTQYF. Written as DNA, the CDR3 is TGTGCCACCAGTGACCCGACAGGGTTTGGGGCAGATACGCAGTATTTT.

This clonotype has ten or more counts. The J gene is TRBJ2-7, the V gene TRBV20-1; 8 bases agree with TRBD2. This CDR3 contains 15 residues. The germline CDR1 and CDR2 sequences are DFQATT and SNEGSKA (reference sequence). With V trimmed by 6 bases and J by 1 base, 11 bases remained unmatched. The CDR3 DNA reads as TGCAGTGCCCCCCGAGCGGGGGACTATTCCTACGAGCAGTACTTC. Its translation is CSAPRAGDYSYEQYF.

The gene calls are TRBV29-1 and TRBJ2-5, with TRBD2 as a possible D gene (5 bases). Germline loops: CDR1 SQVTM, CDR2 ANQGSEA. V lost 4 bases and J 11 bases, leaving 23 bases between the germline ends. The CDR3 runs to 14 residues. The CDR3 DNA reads TGCAGCGTTGCCGGGGTCCCTACCAACAATGAGCAGTACTTC. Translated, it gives CSVAGVPTNNEQYF.

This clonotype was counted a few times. The CDR3 region has the DNA TGTGCCAGTAGTGACATTCGGGATTCACCCCTCCACTTT. This sequence encodes CASSDIRDSPLHF. The V and J genes are TRBV19 and TRBJ1-6, with D unresolved. The CDR3 covers 13 residues. Germline V gene lookup returns CDR1 LNHDA and CDR2 SQIVND (reference sequence). With 5 bases removed from V and 8 bases from J, the gap between germline ends came to 10 bases.

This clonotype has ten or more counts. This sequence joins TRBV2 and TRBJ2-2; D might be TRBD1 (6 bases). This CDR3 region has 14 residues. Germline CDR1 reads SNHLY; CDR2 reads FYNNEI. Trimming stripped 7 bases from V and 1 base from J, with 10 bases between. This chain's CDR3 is CASNGQMNTGELFF. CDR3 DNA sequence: TGTGCCAGCAACGGACAGATGAACACCGGGGAGCTGTTTTTT.

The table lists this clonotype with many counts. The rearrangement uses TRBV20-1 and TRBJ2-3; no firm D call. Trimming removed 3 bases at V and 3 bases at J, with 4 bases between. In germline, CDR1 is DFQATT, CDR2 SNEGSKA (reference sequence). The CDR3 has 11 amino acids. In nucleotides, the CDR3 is TGCAGTGCTAGGGGGACAGATACGCAGTATTTT. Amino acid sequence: CSARGTDTQYF.

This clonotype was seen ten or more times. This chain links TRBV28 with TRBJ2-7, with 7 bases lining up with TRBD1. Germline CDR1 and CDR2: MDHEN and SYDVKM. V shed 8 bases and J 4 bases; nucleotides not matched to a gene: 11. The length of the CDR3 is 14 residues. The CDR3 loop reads CASRIGGAVYEQYF. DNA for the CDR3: TGTGCCAGCCGGATAGGGGGCGCGGTTTACGAGCAGTACTTC.

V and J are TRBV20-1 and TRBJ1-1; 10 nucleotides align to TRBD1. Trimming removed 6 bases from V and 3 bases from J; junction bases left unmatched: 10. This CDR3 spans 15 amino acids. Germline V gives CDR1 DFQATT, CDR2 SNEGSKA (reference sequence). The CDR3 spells CSAKGSGTGDTEAFF. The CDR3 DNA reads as TGCAGTGCGAAAGGGTCCGGGACAGGGGACACTGAAGCTTTCTTT.

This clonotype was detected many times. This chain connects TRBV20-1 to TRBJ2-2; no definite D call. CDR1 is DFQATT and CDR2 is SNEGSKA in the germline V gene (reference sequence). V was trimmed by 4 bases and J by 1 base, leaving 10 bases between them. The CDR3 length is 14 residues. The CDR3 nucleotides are TGCAGTGCTACCCAACACCTGAACACCGGGGAGCTGTTTTTT. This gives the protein CSATQHLNTGELFF.

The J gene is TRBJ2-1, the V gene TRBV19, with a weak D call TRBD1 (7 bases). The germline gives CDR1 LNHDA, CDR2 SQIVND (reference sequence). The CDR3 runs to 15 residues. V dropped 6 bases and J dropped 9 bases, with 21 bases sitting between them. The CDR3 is CASSHMARGVTEQFF. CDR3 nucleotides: TGTGCCAGTAGCCATATGGCCAGGGGGGTCACTGAGCAGTTCTTC.

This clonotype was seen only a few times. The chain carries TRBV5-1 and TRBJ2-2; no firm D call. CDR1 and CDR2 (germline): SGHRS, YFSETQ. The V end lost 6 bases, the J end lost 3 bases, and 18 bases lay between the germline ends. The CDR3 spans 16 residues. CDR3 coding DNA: TGCGCCAGCATGGGCCCGTGGGTACGGGACACCGGGGAGCTGTTTTTT. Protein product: CASMGPWVRDTGELFF.

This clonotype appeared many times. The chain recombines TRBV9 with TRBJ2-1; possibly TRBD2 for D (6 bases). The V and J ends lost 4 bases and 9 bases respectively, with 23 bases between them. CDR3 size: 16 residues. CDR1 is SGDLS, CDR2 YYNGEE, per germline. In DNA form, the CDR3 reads TGTGCCAGCAGCCCCTTAGCGGCAGGAGTCCAAAGTGAGCAGTTCTTC. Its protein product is CASSPLAAGVQSEQFF.

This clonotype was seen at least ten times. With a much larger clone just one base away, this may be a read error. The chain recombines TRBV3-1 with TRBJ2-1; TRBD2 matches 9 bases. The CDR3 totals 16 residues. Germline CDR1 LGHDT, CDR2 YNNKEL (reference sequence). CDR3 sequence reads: CASNQARLAGRHEQFF. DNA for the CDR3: TGTGCCAGCAACCAAGCCCGGCTAGCGGGGAGGCATGAGCAGTTCTTC.

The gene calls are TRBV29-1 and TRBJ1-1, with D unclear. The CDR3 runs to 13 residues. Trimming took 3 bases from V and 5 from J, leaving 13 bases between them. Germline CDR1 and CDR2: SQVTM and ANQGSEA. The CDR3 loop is CSVDGEGFTEAFF. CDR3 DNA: TGCAGCGTTGACGGGGAAGGTTTTACTGAAGCTTTCTTT.

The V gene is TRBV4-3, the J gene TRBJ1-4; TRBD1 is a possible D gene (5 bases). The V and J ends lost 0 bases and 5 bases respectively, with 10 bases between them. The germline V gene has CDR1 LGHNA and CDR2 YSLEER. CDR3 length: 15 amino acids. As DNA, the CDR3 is TGCGCCAGCAGCCAAGAGCTCAGGGAAAATGAAAAACTGTTTTTT. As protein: CASSQELRENEKLFF.

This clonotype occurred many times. The CDR3 is CASGADTQYF. The CDR3 nucleotides read TGTGCCAGTGGGGCGGATACGCAGTATTTT. V is TRBV2 and J is TRBJ2-3, with a weak D call TRBD1 (5 bases). CDR1 and CDR2 from the germline V gene are SNHLY and FYNNEI. CDR3 length equals 10 residues. Trimming stripped 9 bases from V and 6 bases from J, with 7 bases between. Together with reference TRBV2 and TRBJ2-3, the CDR3 gives the full variable domain: EPEVTQTPSHQVTQMGQEVILRCVPISNHLYFYWYRQILGQKVEFLVSFYNNEISEKSEIFDDQFSVERPDGSNFTLKIRSTKLEDSAMYFCASGADTQYFGPGTRLTVL.

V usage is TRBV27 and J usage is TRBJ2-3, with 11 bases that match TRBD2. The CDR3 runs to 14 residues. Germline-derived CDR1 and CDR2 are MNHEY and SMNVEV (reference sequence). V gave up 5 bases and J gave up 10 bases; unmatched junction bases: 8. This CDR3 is CASSTRLAGPPQYF. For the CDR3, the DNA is TGTGCCAGCAGTACTAGACTAGCGGGGCCGCCGCAGTATTTT.

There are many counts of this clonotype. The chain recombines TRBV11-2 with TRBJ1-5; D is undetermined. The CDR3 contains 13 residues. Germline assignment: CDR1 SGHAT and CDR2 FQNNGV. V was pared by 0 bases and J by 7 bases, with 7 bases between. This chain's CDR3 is CASSLDLGQPQHF. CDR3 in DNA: TGTGCCAGCAGCTTAGATCTCGGGCAGCCCCAGCATTTT.

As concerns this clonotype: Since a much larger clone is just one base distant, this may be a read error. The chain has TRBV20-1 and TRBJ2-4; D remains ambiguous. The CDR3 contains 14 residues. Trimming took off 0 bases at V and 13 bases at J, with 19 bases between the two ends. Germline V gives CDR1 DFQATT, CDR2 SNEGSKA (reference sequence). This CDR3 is CSARDGPSSYEQYF. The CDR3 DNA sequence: TGCAGTGCTAGAGATGGGCCCTCGAGCTATGAGCAGTACTTC.

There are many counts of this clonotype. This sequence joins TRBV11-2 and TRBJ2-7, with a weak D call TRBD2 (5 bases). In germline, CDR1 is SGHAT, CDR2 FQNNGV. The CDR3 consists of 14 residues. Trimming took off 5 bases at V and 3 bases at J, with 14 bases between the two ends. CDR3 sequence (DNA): TGTGCCAGCAGCCGGTCCCCCGCGGGCTACGAGCAGTACTTC. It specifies CASSRSPAGYEQYF.

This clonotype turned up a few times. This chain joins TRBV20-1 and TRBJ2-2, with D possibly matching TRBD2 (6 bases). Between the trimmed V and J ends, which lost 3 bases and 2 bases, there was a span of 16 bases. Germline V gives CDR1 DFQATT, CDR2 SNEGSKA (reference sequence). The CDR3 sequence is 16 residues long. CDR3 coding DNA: TGCAGTGCTAGTCTTGCGGGGCAGGCTAACACCGGGGAGCTGTTTTTT. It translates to CSASLAGQANTGELFF.